This T cell receptor (beta chain) appears in the sequencing data of a study of blood T cell repertoires in COVID-19. The CDR3 consists of 13 residues. J was trimmed by 6 bases and V by 6 bases; bases with no gene match: 6. Germline V gene sequence: CDR1 MNHEY, CDR2 SMNVEV (reference sequence). The data were produced by immunoSEQ multiplex PCR, yet TCRdb's version contains in-frame clones alone and is incomplete. The data contain roughly 180,000 clones, 81% of them singletons. Sequenced: peripheral blood. V is TRBV27 and J is TRBJ1-2; 8 nucleotides agree with TRBD1. The clonotype was recovered from a woman in her forties with COVID-19, enrolled during active disease. The CDR3 reads CASSYTGGNGYTF. The CDR3 nucleotides read TGTGCCAGCAGCTATACAGGGGGGAATGGCTACACCTTC.